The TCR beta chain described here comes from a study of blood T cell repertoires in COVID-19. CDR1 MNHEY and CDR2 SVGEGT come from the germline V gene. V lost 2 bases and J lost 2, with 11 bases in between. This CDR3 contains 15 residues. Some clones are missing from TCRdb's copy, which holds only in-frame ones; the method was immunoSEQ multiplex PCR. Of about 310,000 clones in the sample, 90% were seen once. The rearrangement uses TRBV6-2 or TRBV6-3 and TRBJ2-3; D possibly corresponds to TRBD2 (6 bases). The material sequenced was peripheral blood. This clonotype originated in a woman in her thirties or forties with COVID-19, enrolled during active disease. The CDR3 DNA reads TGTGCCAGCAGTTACCGCGGGATACACACAGATACGCAGTATTTT. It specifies CASSYRGIHTDTQYF.